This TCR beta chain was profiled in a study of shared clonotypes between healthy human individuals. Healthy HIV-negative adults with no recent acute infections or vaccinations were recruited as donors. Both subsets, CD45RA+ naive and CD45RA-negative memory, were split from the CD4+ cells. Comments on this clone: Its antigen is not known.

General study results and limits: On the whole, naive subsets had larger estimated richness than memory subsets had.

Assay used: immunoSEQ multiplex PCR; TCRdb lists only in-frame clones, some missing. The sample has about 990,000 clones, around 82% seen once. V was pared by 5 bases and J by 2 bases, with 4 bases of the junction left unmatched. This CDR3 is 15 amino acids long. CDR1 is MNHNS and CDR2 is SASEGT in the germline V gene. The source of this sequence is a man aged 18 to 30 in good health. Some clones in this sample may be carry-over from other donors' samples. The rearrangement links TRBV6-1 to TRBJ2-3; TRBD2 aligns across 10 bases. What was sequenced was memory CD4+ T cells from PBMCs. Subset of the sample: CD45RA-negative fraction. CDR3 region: CASSLLAGYTDTQYF. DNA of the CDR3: TGTGCCAGCAGTTTACTAGCGGGGTACACAGATACGCAGTATTTT.